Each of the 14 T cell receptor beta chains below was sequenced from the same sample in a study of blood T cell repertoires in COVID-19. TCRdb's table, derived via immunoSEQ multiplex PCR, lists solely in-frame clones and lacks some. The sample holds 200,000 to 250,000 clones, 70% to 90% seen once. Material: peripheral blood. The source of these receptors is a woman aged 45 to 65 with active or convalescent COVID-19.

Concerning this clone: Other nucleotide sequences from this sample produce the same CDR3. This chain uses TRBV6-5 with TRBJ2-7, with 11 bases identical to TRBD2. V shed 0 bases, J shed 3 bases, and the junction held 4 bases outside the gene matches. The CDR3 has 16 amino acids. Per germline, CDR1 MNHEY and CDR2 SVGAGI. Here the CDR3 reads CASSYSGLAGGYEQYF. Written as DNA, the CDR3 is TGTGCCAGCAGTTACTCGGGTCTAGCGGGAGGCTACGAGCAGTACTTC.

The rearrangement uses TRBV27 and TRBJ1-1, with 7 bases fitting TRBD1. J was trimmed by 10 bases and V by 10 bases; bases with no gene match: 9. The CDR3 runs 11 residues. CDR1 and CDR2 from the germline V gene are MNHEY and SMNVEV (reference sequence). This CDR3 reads CATVKGAAAFF. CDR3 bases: TGTGCCACAGTCAAGGGGGCCGCAGCTTTCTTT.

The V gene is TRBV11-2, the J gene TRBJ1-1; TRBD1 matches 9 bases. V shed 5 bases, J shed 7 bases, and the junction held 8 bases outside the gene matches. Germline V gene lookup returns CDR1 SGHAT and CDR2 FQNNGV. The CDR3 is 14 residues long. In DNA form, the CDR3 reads TGTGCCAGCAGCCCTGGGACAGGGTTTGGTGAAGCTTTCTTT. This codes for CASSPGTGFGEAFF.

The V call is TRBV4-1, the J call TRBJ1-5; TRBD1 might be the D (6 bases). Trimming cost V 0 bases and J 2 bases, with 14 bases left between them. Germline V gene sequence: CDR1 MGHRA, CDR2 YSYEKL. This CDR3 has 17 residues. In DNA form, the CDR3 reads TGCGCCAGCAGCCAAGATCAGGGGTTTCTCGGCAATCAGCCCCAGCATTTT. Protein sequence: CASSQDQGFLGNQPQHF.

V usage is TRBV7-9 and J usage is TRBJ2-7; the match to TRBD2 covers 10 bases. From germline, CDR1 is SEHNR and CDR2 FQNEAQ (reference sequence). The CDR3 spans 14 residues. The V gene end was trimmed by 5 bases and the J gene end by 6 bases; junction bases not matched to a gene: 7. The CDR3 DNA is TGTGCCAGCAGCCGGACTAGCGGTGTTGCCGAGCAGTACTTC. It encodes CASSRTSGVAEQYF.

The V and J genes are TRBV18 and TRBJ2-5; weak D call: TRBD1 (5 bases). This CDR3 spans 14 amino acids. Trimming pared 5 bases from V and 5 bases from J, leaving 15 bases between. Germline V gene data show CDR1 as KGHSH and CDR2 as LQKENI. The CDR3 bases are TGTGCCAGCTCAGTAGCAGGGCCTTTGGAGACCCAGTACTTC. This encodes CASSVAGPLETQYF.

The CDR3 reads CASSFYNRGSKGYTF. The CDR3 DNA reads TGTGCCAGCAGTTTCTATAACAGGGGTTCGAAGGGCTACACCTTC. The chain employs TRBV27 and TRBJ1-2; the match to TRBD1 covers 7 bases. Trimming removed 3 bases from V and 8 bases from J; junction bases left unmatched: 12. The CDR3 contains 15 residues. Germline loops: CDR1 MNHEY, CDR2 SMNVEV (reference sequence).

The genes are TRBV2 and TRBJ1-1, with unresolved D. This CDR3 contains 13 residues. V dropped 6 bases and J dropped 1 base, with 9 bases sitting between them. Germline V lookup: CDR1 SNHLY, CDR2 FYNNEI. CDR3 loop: CASRAQKNTEAFF. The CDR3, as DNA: TGTGCCAGCAGGGCCCAGAAGAACACTGAAGCTTTCTTT.

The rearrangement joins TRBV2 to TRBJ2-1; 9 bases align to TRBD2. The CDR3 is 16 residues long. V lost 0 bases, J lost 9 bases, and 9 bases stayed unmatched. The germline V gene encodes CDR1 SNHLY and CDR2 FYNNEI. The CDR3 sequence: CASSEAGIAGVVEQFF. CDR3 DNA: TGTGCCAGCAGTGAAGCGGGGATAGCGGGAGTGGTTGAGCAGTTCTTC.

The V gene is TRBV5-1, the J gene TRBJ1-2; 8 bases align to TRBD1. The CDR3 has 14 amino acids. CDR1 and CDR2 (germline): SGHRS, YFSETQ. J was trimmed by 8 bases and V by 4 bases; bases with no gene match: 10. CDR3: CASSPGQGKEGYTF. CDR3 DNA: TGCGCCAGCAGCCCCGGACAGGGAAAGGAGGGCTACACCTTC.

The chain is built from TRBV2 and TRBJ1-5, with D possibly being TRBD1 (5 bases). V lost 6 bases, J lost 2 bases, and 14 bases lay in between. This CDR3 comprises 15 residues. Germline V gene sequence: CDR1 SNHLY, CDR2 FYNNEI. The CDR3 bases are TGTGCCAGCAGGCTGGAAGCGGGGGGCAATCAGCCCCAGCATTTT. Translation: CASRLEAGGNQPQHF.

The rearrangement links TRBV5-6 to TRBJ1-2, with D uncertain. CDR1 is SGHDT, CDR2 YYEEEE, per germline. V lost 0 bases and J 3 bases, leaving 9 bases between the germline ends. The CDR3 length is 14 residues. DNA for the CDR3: TGTGCCAGCAGCTTGGGTTCGGCGGACTATGGCTACACCTTC. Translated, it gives CASSLGSADYGYTF.

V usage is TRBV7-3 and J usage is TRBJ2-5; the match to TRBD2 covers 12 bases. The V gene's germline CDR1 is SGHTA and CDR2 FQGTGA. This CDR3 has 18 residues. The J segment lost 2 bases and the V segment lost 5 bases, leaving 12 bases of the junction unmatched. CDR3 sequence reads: CASSKNTSGRHIQETQYF. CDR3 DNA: TGTGCCAGCAGCAAAAATACTAGCGGGAGGCATATTCAAGAGACCCAGTACTTC.

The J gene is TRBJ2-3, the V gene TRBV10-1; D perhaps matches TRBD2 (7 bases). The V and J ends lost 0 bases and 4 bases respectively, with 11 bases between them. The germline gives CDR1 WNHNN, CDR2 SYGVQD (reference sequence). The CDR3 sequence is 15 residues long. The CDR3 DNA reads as TGCGCCAGCAGTGAGTCGAGGGGGGGCCCAGATACGCAGTATTTT. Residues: CASSESRGGPDTQYF.